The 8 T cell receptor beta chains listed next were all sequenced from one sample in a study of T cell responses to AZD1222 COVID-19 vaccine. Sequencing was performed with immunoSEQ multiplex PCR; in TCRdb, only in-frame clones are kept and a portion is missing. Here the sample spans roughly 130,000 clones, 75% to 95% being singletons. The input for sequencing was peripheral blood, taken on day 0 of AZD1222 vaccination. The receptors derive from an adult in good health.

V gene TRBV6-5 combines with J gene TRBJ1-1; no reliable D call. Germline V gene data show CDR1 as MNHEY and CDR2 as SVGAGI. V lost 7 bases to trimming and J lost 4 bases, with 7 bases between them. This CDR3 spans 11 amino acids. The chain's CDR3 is CASKAGTEAFF. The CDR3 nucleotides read TGTGCCAGCAAGGCCGGCACTGAAGCTTTCTTT.

CDR3 in DNA: TGTGCCAGCAGCGCCGACGGCTTCACAGATACGCAGTATTTT. Translated: CASSADGFTDTQYF. The rearrangement links TRBV6-4 to TRBJ2-3; D unclear. V was clipped by 6 bases and J by 2 bases, with 12 bases between them. This CDR3 comprises 14 residues. Germline values: CDR1 MRHNA, CDR2 SNTAGT.

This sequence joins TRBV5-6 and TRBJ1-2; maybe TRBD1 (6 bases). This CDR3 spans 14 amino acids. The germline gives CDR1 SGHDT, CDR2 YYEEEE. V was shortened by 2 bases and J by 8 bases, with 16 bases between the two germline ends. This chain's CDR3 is CASSFGPGENGYTF. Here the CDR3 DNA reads TGTGCCAGCAGCTTTGGCCCAGGGGAGAACGGCTACACCTTC.

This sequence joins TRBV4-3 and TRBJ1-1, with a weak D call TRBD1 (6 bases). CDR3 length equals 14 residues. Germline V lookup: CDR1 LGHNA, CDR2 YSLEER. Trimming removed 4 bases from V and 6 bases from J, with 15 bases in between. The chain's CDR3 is CASSLGTGIPEAFF. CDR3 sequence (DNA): TGCGCCAGCAGCCTAGGTACAGGGATCCCTGAAGCTTTCTTT.

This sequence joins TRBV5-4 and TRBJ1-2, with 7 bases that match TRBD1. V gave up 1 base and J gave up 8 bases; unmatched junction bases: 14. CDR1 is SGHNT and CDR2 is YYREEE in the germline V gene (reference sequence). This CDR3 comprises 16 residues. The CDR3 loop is CASSLIGPRGGEGYTF. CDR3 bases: TGTGCCAGCAGCTTGATCGGGCCCAGGGGGGGCGAGGGCTACACCTTC.

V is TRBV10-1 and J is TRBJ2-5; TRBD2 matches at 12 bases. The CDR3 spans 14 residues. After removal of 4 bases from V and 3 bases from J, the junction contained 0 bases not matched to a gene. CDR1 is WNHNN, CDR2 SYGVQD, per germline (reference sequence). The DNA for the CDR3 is TGCGCCAGCAGTGGGACTAGCGGGGAAGAGACCCAGTACTTC. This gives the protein CASSGTSGEETQYF.

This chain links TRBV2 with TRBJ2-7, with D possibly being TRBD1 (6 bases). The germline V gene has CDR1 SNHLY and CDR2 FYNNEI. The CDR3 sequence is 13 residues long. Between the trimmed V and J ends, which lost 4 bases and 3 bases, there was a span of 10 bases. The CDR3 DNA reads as TGTGCCAGCAGTGGGACAGCAAACTACGAGCAGTACTTC. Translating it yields CASSGTANYEQYF. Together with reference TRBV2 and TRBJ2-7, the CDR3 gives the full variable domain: EPEVTQTPSHQVTQMGQEVILRCVPISNHLYFYWYRQILGQKVEFLVSFYNNEISEKSEIFDDQFSVERPDGSNFTLKIRSTKLEDSAMYFCASSGTANYEQYFGPGTRLTVT.

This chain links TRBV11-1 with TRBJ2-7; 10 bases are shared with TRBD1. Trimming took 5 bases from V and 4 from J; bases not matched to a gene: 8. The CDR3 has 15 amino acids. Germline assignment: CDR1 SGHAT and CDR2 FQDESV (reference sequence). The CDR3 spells CASSRPPGQGYEQYF. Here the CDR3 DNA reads TGTGCCAGCAGCAGACCACCGGGACAGGGGTACGAGCAGTACTTC.